This T cell receptor beta chain was sequenced in a study of blood T cell repertoires in COVID-19. The data were produced by immunoSEQ multiplex PCR, yet TCRdb's version contains in-frame clones alone and is incomplete. This table holds 150,000 to 200,000 clones, 89% found once. The sequence was collected from a woman younger than 35 who had recovered from COVID-19. Sequenced: PBMCs or T cells enriched from blood (not recorded which).

Here the CDR3 reads CASSRGGPGTDTQYF. CDR3 coding DNA: TGTGCCAGCAGCCGCGGGGGGCCGGGCACAGATACGCAGTATTTT. The chain joins TRBV5-5 to TRBJ2-3; 8 bases match TRBD2. The CDR3 sequence is 15 residues long. After removal of 4 bases from V and 1 base from J, the junction contained 5 bases not matched to a gene. The V gene's germline CDR1 is SGHKS and CDR2 YYEKEE (reference sequence).